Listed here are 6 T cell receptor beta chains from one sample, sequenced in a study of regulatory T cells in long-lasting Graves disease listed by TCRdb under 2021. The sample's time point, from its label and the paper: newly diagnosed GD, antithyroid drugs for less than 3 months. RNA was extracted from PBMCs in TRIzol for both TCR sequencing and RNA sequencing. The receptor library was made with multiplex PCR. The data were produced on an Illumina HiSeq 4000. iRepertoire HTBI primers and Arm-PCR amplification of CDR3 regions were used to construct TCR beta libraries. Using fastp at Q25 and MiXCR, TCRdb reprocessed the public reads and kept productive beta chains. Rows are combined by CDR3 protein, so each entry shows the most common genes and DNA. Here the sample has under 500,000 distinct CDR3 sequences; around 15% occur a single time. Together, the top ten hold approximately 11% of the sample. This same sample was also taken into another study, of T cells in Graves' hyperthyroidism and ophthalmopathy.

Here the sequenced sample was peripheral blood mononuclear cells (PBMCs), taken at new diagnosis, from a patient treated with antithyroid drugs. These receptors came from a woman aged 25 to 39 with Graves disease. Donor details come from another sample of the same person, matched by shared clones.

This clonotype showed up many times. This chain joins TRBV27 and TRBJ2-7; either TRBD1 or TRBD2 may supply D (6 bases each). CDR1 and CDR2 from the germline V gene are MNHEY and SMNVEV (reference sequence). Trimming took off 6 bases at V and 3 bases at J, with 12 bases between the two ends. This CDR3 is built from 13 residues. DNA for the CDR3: TGTGCCAGCAGGAGACAGGACTACTACGAGCAGTACTTC. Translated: CASRRQDYYEQYF.

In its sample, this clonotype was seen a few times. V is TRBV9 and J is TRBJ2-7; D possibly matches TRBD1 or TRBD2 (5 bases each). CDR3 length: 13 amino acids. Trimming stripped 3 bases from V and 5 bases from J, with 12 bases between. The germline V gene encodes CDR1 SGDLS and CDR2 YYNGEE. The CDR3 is CASSAERGNEQYF. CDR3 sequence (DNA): TGTGCCAGCAGCGCCGAGAGGGGAAACGAGCAGTACTTC.

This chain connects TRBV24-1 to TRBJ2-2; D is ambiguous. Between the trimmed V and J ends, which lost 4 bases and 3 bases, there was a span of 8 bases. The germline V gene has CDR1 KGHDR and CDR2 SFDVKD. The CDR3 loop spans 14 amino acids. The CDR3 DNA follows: TGTGCCACCAGTGAGAACGGAGACACCGGGGAGCTGTTTTTT. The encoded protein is CATSENGDTGELFF.

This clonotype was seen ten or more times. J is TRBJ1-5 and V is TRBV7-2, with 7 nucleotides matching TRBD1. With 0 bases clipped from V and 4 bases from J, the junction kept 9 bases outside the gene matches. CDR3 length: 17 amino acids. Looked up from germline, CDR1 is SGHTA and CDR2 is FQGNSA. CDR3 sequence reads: CASSLARLRGQNQPQHF. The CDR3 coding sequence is TGTGCCAGCAGCTTAGCGAGGTTGAGGGGGCAGAATCAGCCCCAGCATTTT.

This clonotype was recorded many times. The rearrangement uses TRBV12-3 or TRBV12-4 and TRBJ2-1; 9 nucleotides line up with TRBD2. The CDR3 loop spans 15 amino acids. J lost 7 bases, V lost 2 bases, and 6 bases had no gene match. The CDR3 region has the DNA TGTGCCAGCAGTTTACTAGCGGGACGGGGGAATGAGCAGTTCTTC. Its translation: CASSLLAGRGNEQFF.

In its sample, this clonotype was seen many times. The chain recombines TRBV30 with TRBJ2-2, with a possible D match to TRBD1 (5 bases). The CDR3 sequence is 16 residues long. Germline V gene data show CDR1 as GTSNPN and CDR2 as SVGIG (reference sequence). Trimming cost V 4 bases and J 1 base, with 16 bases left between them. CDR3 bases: TGTGCCTGGAAGGGGCGACACCTGGGGAACACCGGGGAGCTGTTTTTT. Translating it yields CAWKGRHLGNTGELFF.